The clone carrying this T cell receptor (beta chain) was counted once. The antigen remains undetermined. Germline CDR1 MNHNS, CDR2 SASEGT. V was pared by 2 bases and J by 10 bases, with 14 bases between. The CDR3 has 13 amino acids. TCRdb used MiXCR to reprocess the PCR reads, holding one entry per CDR3 protein. The data hold about 21,000 distinct CDR3 sequences, with 50% to 75% observed a single time. This specimen comes from a study of vaccination and CD4 T cells after COVID-19. Study-level background: Post-vaccine sample collection happened at a median of approximately 74 days after dose two, ranging 14 to 241. Study observations and caveats: Spike mono-reactivity was found in 304 of 307 vaccine-specific clones from convalescent patients. In convalescent patients, a median roughly 90% of post-vaccine SARS-CoV-2-reactive clones appeared only after vaccination.

Convalescent patients tested SARS-CoV-2 PCR positive from March to December 2020, before Alpha, Beta and Delta emerged. This specimen was CD4+ T cells from blood, taken after SARS-CoV-2 vaccination. This sequence originates from a human donor who had recovered from COVID-19. The rearrangement joins TRBV6-1 to TRBJ1-1, with D perhaps TRBD1 (6 bases). Written as DNA, the CDR3 is TGTGCCAGCAGTGAATCTAACAGGGTAGCAGCTTTCTTT. Translated: CASSESNRVAAFF.